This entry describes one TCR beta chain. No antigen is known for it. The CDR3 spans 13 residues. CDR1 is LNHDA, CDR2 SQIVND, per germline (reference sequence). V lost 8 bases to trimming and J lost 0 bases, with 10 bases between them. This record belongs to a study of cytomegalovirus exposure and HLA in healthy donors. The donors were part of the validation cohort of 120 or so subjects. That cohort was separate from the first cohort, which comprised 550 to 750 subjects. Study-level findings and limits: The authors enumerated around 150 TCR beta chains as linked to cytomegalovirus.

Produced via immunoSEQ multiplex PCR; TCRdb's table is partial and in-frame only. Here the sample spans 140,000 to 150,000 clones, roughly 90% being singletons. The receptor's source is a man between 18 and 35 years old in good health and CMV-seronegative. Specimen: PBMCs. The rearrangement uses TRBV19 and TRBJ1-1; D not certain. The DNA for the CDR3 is TGTGCCAGTTGCCGGGAACTGAACACTGAAGCTTTCTTT. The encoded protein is CASCRELNTEAFF.